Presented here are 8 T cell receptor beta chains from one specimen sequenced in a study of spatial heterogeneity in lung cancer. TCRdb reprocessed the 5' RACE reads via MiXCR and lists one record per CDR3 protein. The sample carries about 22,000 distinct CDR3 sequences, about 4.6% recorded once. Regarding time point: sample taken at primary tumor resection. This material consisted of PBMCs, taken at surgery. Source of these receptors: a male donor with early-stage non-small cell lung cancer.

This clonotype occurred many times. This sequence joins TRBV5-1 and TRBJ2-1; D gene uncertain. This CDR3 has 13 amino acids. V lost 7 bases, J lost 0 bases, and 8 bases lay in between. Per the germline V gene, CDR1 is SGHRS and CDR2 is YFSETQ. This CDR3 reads CASGLVSYNEQFF. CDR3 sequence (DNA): TGCGCCAGCGGGCTGGTCTCCTACAATGAGCAGTTCTTC.

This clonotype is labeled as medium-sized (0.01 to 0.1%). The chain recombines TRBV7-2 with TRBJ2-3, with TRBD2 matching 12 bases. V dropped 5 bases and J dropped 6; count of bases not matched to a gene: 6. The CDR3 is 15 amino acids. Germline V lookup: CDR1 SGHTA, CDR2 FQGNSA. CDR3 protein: CASSTSGGREDTQYF. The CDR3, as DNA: TGTGCCAGCAGCACTAGCGGGGGGCGGGAGGATACGCAGTATTTT.

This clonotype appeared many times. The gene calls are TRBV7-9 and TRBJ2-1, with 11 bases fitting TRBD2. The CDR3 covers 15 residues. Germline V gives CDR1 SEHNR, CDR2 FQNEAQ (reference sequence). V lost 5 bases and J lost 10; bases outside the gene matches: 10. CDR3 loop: CASSPRLAGGKEQFF. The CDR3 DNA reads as TGTGCCAGCAGCCCGAGGCTAGCGGGAGGAAAAGAGCAGTTCTTC.

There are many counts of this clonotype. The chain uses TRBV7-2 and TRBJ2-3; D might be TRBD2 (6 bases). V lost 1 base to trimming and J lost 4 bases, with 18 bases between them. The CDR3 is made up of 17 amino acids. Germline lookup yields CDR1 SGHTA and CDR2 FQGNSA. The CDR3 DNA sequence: TGTGCCAGCAGCTTAGAGGAGGATAGCGGCCTTGCAGATACGCAGTATTTT. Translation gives CASSLEEDSGLADTQYF.

CDR3: CASTGTSGDHNEQFF. CDR3 sequence (DNA): TGTGCCAGCACGGGGACTAGCGGAGACCACAATGAGCAGTTCTTC. The genes are TRBV2 and TRBJ2-1; 11 nucleotides match TRBD2. Trimming cost V 7 bases and J 5 bases; bases outside gene matches: 7. Germline CDR1 SNHLY, CDR2 FYNNEI. The CDR3 covers 15 residues.

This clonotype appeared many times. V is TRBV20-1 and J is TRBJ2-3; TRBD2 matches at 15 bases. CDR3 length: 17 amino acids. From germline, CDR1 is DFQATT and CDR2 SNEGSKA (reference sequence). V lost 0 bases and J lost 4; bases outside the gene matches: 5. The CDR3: CSARERTSGREADTQYF. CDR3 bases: TGCAGTGCTAGAGAGCGGACTAGCGGGAGGGAAGCAGATACGCAGTATTTT.

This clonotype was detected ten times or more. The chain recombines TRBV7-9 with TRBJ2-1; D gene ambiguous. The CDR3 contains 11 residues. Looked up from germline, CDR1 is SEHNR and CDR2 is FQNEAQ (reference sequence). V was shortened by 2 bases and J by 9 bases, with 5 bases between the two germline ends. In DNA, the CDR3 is TGTGCCAGCAGCTTAAAGGGTGAGCAGTTCTTC. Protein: CASSLKGEQFF.

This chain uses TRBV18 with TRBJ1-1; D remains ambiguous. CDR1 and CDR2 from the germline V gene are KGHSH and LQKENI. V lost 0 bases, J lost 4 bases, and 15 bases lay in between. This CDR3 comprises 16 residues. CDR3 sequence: CASSPPTRARSTEAFF. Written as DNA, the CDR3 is TGTGCCAGCTCACCACCGACACGGGCAAGATCCACTGAAGCTTTCTTT.